A selection of T cell receptor beta chains follows, all from one sample in a study of Graves' ophthalmopathy and Graves' hyperthyroidism. TCRdb independently ran MiXCR on the multiplex PCR reads; one entry per CDR3 protein. This sample has hundreds of thousands of distinct CDR3 sequences, with around a fifth found just once. Sequencing was done on a sample of peripheral blood. The receptors were gathered from a woman between 18 and 30 years old with stable Graves' hyperthyroidism. Some clones in this sample may be carry-over from other donors' samples. Both conserved end residues are part of each CDR3. The D gene is left open where the match is weak.

>TRBV6-5|TRBD2
CASISGIQETQYF
>TRBV29-1|.
CSVVSGAGELFF
>TRBV2|.
CASSERTVKNIQYF
>TRBV20-1|.
CSASAPTETQYF
>TRBV4-1|.
CASSQDRPVIGTQYF
>TRBV9|.
CASSSDVGNTGTEAFF
>TRBV27|.
CASSISRGWGQPQHF
>TRBV7-2|TRBD1
CASSPRQGPYEQYF
>TRBV20-1|.
CSAADSRQETQYF
>TRBV20-1|TRBD1
CSARRDRGYEQYF
>TRBV28|.
CASSKVHEQYF
>TRBV10-3|.
CAISKIGDTEAFF